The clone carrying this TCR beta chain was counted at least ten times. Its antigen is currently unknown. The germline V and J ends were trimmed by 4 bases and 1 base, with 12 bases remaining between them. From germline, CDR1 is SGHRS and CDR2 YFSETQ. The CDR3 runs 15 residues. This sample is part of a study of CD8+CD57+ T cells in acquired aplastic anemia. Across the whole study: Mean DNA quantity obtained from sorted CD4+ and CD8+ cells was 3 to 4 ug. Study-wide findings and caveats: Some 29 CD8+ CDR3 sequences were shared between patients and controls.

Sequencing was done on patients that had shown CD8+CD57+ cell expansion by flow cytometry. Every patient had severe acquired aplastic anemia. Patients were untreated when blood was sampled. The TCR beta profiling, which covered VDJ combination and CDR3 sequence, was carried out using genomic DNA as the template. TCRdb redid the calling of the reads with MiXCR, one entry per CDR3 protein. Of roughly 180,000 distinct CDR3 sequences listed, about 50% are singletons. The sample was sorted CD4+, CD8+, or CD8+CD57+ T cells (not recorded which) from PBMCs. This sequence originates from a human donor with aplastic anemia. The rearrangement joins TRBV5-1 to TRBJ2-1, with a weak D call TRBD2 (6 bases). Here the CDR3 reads CASSPESGSYNEQFF. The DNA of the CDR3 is TGCGCCAGCAGCCCGGAGAGCGGGTCCTACAATGAGCAGTTCTTC.